Presented here are 7 T cell receptor beta chains from one specimen sequenced in a study of T-cell memory formation after mild COVID-19. TCRdb reprocessed the 5' RACE reads via MiXCR and lists one record per CDR3 protein. The profile shows under 600,000 distinct CDR3 sequences, about a fifth of them singletons. Sequencing was carried out using PBMCs or a T cell subset sorted from them (not recorded which). The receptors were sampled from an adult woman who had mild COVID-19 (a few samples of this study predate the infection). Cell type and time point are not known.

This chain connects TRBV20-1 to TRBJ2-7; 8 nucleotides agree with TRBD1. Germline V gives CDR1 DFQATT, CDR2 SNEGSKA (reference sequence). V was clipped by 3 bases and J by 4 bases; unmatched bases: 8. The CDR3 sequence is 14 residues long. CDR3 region: CSARSRGTGYEQYF. The CDR3 nucleotides are TGCAGTGCTAGGAGTCGGGGGACAGGTTACGAGCAGTACTTC.

This clonotype has only a few counts. The gene calls are TRBV10-3 and TRBJ2-3, with 8 bases aligning to TRBD2. CDR3 length equals 14 residues. Unmatched junction bases numbered 9, after V lost 11 bases and J lost 2 bases. CDR1 and CDR2 (germline): ENHRY, SYGVKD. Here the CDR3 DNA reads TGTGCCTCCCGTCCGGGGGGGAACACAGATACGCAGTATTTT. It is translated as CASRPGGNTDTQYF.

DNA of the CDR3: TGTGCCACCAGTGATTTTCGGACAGGGCACTACATGAACACTGAAGCTTTCTTT. Protein sequence: CATSDFRTGHYMNTEAFF. V usage is TRBV24-1 and J usage is TRBJ1-1, with 8 bases lining up with TRBD1. The CDR3 contains 18 residues. Trimming at V came to 1 base and at J to 0 bases, leaving 9 bases not matched to a gene. In germline, CDR1 is KGHDR, CDR2 SFDVKD.

This clonotype came up a few times. This chain uses TRBV6-6 with TRBJ1-1, with 8 bases identical to TRBD1. J lost 2 bases, V lost 8 bases, and 4 bases had no gene match. Germline loops: CDR1 MNHNY, CDR2 SVGAGI (reference sequence). This CDR3 contains 13 residues. In DNA, the CDR3 is TGTGCCAGCCTGACAGGGGTAAACACTGAAGCTTTCTTT. This codes for CASLTGVNTEAFF.

The V call is TRBV24-1, the J call TRBJ2-3; TRBD1 matches 8 bases. The V segment lost 3 bases and the J segment 3 bases; nucleotides outside the gene matches: 10. The CDR3 covers 17 residues. CDR1 is KGHDR and CDR2 is SFDVKD in the germline V gene. The CDR3 DNA sequence: TGTGCCACCAGTGATCCAGTGCAGGGGGCAATGACAGATACGCAGTATTTT. This gives the protein CATSDPVQGAMTDTQYF.

This clonotype was observed a few times. CDR3 coding DNA: TGTGCCACCAGTGATTCGATCAGAGATACGCAGTATTTT. Encoded protein: CATSDSIRDTQYF. The chain has TRBV24-1 and TRBJ2-3; D is unresolved. The CDR3 loop spans 13 amino acids. The germline gives CDR1 KGHDR, CDR2 SFDVKD. The V end was cut by 2 bases, the J end by 5 bases, with 7 bases between.

This sequence joins TRBV7-2 and TRBJ2-3, with 8 bases that match TRBD2. Germline V gene sequence: CDR1 SGHTA, CDR2 FQGNSA. The CDR3 extends over 16 amino acids. With V trimmed by 2 bases and J by 1 base, 5 bases remained unmatched. In DNA, the CDR3 is TGTGCCAGCAGCTTAATGAGCGGGAGTGGCACAGATACGCAGTATTTT. It codes for CASSLMSGSGTDTQYF. The complete variable domain, with remaining parts taken from reference TRBV7-2 and TRBJ2-3, reads GAGVSQSPSNKVTEKGKDVELRCDPISGHTALYWYRQSLGQGLEFLIYFQGNSAPDKSGLPSDRFSAERTGGSVSTLTIQRTQQEDSAVYLCASSLMSGSGTDTQYFGPGTRLTVL.